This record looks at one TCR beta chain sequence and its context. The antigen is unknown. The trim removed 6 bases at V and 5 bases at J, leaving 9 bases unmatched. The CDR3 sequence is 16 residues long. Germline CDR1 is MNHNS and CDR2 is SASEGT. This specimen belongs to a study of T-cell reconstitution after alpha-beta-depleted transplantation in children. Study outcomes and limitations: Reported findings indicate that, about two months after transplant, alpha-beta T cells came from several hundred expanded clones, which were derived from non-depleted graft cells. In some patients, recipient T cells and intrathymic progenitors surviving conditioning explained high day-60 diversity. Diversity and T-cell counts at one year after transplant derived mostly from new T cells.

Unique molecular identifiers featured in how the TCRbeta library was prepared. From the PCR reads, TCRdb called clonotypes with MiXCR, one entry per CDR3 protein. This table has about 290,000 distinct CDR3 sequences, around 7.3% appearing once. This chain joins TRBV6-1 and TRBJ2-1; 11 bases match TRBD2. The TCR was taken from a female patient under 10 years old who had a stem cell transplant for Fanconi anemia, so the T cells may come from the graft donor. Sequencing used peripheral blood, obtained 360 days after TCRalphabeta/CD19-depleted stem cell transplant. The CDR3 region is CASRLLAGAANNEQFF. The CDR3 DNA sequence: TGTGCCAGCAGACTACTAGCGGGGGCCGCAAACAATGAGCAGTTCTTC.